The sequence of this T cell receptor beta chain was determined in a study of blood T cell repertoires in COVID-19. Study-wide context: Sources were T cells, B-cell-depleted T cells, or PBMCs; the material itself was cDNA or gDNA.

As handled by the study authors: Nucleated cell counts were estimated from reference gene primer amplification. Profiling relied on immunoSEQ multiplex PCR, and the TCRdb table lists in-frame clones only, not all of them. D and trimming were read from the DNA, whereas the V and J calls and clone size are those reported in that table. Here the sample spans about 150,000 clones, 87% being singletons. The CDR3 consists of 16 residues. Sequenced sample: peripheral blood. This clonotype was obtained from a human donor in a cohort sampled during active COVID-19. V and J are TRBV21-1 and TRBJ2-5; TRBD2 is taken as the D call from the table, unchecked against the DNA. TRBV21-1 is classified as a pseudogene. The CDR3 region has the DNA TGTGCCAGCAGACAAGCCGGGACTAGGGGAAAAGAGACCCAGTACTTC. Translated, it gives CASRQAGTRGKETQYF.